This T cell receptor beta chain was obtained from a study of OX40 agonist ivuxolimab in advanced cancers. The overall study: The patients got ivuxolimab, which is an agonistic anti-OX40 (CD134) antibody. Across the patients, intravenous ivuxolimab was delivered every 2 weeks at 0.01 to 10 mg/kg. General study findings and limits: CD8+ T cells showed, on average, more clonal expansion than CD4+ cells. CD4+ and CD8+ blood T cells expanded clonally by week 6 at 0.1 to 3.0 mg/kg.

As regards this clone: Its antigen is currently unknown.

Deletions cut 1 base from V and 5 bases from J, with 11 bases between. Looked up from germline, CDR1 is SGHTA and CDR2 is FQGNSA. The CDR3 totals 15 residues. TCRdb's table, derived via immunoSEQ multiplex PCR, lists solely in-frame clones and lacks some. Seen here are 45,000 to 60,000 clones, about 83% observed once, and the top ten hold 2.5% to 3.5%. This TCR was recovered from an adult with an advanced solid tumor such as melanoma, head and neck, liver or kidney cancer. The chain couples TRBV7-2 to TRBJ2-2, with D uncertain. The sample here was CD4+ or CD8+ T cells sorted from blood, taken in a trial of the OX40 agonist ivuxolimab. CDR3 nucleotides: TGTGCCAGCAGCTTAGTCCCGGTTGGGACCGGGGAGCTGTTTTTT. The encoded protein is CASSLVPVGTGELFF. Supplemented by reference TRBV7-2 and TRBJ2-2, the full variable domain reads GAGVSQSPSNKVTEKGKDVELRCDPISGHTALYWYRQSLGQGLEFLIYFQGNSAPDKSGLPSDRFSAERTGGSVSTLTIQRTQQEDSAVYLCASSLVPVGTGELFFGEGSRLTVL.